What follows are 9 T cell receptor beta chains derived from one specimen sequenced in a study of cytomegalovirus exposure and HLA in healthy donors. Amplification used 60 Vbeta primers and 13 Jbeta primers. Some clones are missing from TCRdb's copy, which holds only in-frame ones; the method was immunoSEQ multiplex PCR. The sample includes roughly 200,000 clones, 65% to 90% seen only once; the top ten take less than 0.35%. What was sequenced was PBMCs. The receptors come from a woman aged 25 to 39 in good health and CMV-seronegative.

The gene calls are TRBV9 and TRBJ2-7; D perhaps matches TRBD1 (5 bases). The CDR3 covers 16 residues. V lost 0 bases and J lost 6, with 19 bases in between. The germline gives CDR1 SGDLS, CDR2 YYNGEE. Here the CDR3 reads CASSVDPRVESGEQYF. Here the CDR3 DNA reads TGTGCCAGCAGCGTAGATCCCAGGGTGGAGTCAGGCGAGCAGTACTTC.

Note on this clone: Other DNA variants within this sample encode the same CDR3. The chain links TRBV5-1 to TRBJ2-1, with 11 bases aligning to TRBD2. The CDR3 contains 15 residues. V gave up 5 bases and J gave up 6 bases; unmatched junction bases: 7. The germline gives CDR1 SGHRS, CDR2 YFSETQ. CDR3 sequence reads: CASSLVAGGPNEQFF. As DNA, the CDR3 is TGCGCCAGCAGTCTGGTAGCGGGAGGGCCCAATGAGCAGTTCTTC.

The chain combines TRBV5-4 with TRBJ2-2; tentative D call: TRBD1 (6 bases). This CDR3 is 15 amino acids long. Germline CDR1 is SGHNT and CDR2 is YYREEE (reference sequence). With 1 base removed from V and 3 bases from J, the gap between germline ends came to 10 bases. The CDR3: CASSLSDSHTGELFF. The CDR3 DNA follows: TGTGCCAGCAGCTTGTCGGACAGCCACACCGGGGAGCTGTTTTTT.

The rearrangement uses TRBV6-5 and TRBJ2-1; a possible D gene is TRBD1 (5 bases). Germline V lookup: CDR1 MNHEY, CDR2 SVGAGI. V was clipped by 5 bases and J by 0 bases, with 8 bases between them. The CDR3 length is 14 residues. As DNA, the CDR3 is TGTGCCAGCAGTGGCCAGGGCTCCTACAATGAGCAGTTCTTC. Protein sequence: CASSGQGSYNEQFF.

The chain couples TRBV7-9 to TRBJ2-7; D ambiguous. Looked up from germline, CDR1 is SEHNR and CDR2 is FQNEAQ (reference sequence). The CDR3 length is 13 residues. Trimming shortened V by 5 bases and J by 2 bases, and 10 bases separated the two germline ends. The CDR3 region has the DNA TGTGCCAGCAGCCACCAAAGAGCCTACGAGCAGTACTTC. Its translation is CASSHQRAYEQYF.

The rearrangement joins TRBV27 to TRBJ1-4, with D possibly being TRBD1 (6 bases). CDR1 is MNHEY, CDR2 SMNVEV, per germline (reference sequence). The CDR3 is 17 residues long. V shed 2 bases and J shed 0 bases, with 13 bases lying between them. For the CDR3, the DNA is TGTGCCAGCAGTTTAGGGGGACAAGCCCCAACTAATGAAAAACTGTTTTTT. Residues: CASSLGGQAPTNEKLFF.

The sample holds one count of this clone. The V call is TRBV2, the J call TRBJ2-7; D remains ambiguous. V was clipped by 7 bases and J by 2 bases, with 9 bases between them. The germline gives CDR1 SNHLY, CDR2 FYNNEI. This CDR3 is built from 12 residues. CDR3: CASIETAYEQYF. The DNA of the CDR3 is TGTGCCAGCATCGAAACGGCCTACGAGCAGTACTTC.

The chain couples TRBV7-6 to TRBJ1-6, with no clear D. CDR3 size: 16 residues. V gave up 5 bases and J gave up 4 bases, with 15 bases separating them. CDR1 and CDR2 from the germline V gene are SGHVS and FNYEAQ. In nucleotides, the CDR3 is TGTGCCAGCAGCCTCTTGGCGGAACCATATAATTCACCCCTCCACTTT. It translates to CASSLLAEPYNSPLHF.

The chain carries TRBV9 and TRBJ2-7, with a tentative D call TRBD1 (5 bases). This CDR3 is 14 amino acids long. The germline CDR1 and CDR2 sequences are SGDLS and YYNGEE. The ends were cut back, 0 bases at V and 4 bases at J, with 11 bases in the middle. CDR3: CASSVASRAYEQYF. The CDR3 bases are TGTGCCAGCAGCGTAGCTTCCAGGGCTTACGAGCAGTACTTC.